This T cell receptor beta chain was sequenced in a study of shared T cell receptors in the human thymus. V dropped 1 base and J dropped 3 bases, with 22 bases sitting between them. CDR1 LNHNV and CDR2 YYDKDF come from the germline V gene (reference sequence). This CDR3 contains 18 residues. Profiling relied on immunoSEQ multiplex PCR, and the TCRdb table lists in-frame clones only, not all of them. Of approximately 400,000 clones listed, 85% to 95% are singletons. This receptor was obtained from a human donor. The J gene is TRBJ2-7, the V gene TRBV15; a possible D gene is TRBD2 (7 bases). Material: thymocytes. Written as DNA, the CDR3 is TGTGCCACCAGCAGAGCGGGCCCCCAGGGGAGGGTACACTACGAGCAGTACTTC. This codes for CATSRAGPQGRVHYEQYF.